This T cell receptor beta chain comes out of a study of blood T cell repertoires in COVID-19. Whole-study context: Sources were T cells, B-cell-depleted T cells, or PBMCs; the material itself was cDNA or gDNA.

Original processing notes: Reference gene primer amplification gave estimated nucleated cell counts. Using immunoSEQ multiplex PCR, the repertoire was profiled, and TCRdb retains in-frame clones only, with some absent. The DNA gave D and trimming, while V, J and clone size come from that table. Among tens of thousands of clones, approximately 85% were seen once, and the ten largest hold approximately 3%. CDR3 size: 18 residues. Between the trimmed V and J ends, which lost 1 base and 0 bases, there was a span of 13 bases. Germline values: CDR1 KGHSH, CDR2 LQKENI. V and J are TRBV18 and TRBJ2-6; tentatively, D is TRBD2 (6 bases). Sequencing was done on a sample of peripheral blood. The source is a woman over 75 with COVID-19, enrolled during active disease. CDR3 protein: CASSPLGGSISGANVLTF. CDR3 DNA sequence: TGTGCCAGCTCACCACTTGGAGGGTCCATCTCTGGGGCCAACGTCCTGACTTTC.